This T cell receptor beta chain was sequenced in a study of blood T cell repertoires in COVID-19. Study background: Samples of COVID-19 (acute and convalescent) were obtained from the United States, Italy and Spain. T cells, B-cell-depleted T cells, or PBMCs provided the cDNA or gDNA that served as material.

In the original workflow: From reference gene primer amplification, estimates of nucleated cell counts were derived. Assay used: immunoSEQ multiplex PCR; TCRdb lists only in-frame clones, some missing. V, J and clone size were drawn from that table, and D and trimming were deduced from the DNA. This sample has about 210,000 clones, with 80% to 90% found just once. J gave up 2 bases and V 2 bases, and 5 bases lay outside the gene matches. CDR1 and CDR2 (germline): LGHDT, YNNKEL (reference sequence). CDR3 length: 15 residues. The receptor comes from a man aged 40-55 years with acute or convalescent COVID-19. The chain recombines TRBV3-1 (or the pseudogene TRBV3-2) with TRBJ2-5, with 7 positions matching TRBD1. The sequencing input was peripheral blood. CDR3 sequence (DNA): TGTGCCAGCAGCCAAAATCAGGGGGTACAAGAGACCCAGTACTTC. Translated: CASSQNQGVQETQYF.